A selection of T cell receptor beta chains follows, all from one sample in a study of blood T cells in healthy people across ages. Using its own MiXCR run on the 5' RACE reads, TCRdb lists one record per CDR3 protein. Of about 1.6 million distinct CDR3 sequences in the sample, 34% were seen once. The sequenced sample was blood. The receptors shown here come from a woman aged 25 to 39 in good health. Each CDR3 is given with its conserved first and last residue. The D gene is left open where the match is weak. Not all rows give a size; the values are once, few, many and, for expanded clones, a class.

v_call: TRBV6-6
d_call: NA
clone_size: many
j_call: TRBJ2-3
cdr3_nt: TGTGCCAGCGAGGGACCTGGCCTCACAGATACGCAGTATTTT
cdr3_aa: CASEGPGLTDTQYF

v_call: TRBV9
d_call: NA
clone_size: few
j_call: TRBJ2-7
cdr3_nt: TGTGCCAGCAGCGGTATGGCAGTTGGGTTCTACGAGCAGTACTTC
cdr3_aa: CASSGMAVGFYEQYF

v_call: TRBV6-1
d_call: TRBD1
clone_size: NA
j_call: TRBJ1-1
cdr3_nt: TGTGCCAGCAACGAACAGACAGGGAAGAACACTGAAGCTTTCTTT
cdr3_aa: CASNEQTGKNTEAFF

v_call: TRBV20-1
d_call: NA
clone_size: few
j_call: TRBJ1-1
cdr3_nt: TGCAGTGGGGGCCCGACTGGCAGGTCTGAAGCTTTCTTT
cdr3_aa: CSGGPTGRSEAFF

v_call: TRBV27
d_call: NA
clone_size: few
j_call: TRBJ1-2
cdr3_nt: TGTGCCAGCAGTTACCGGGGCCCGAATGATGGCTACACCTTC
cdr3_aa: CASSYRGPNDGYTF

v_call: TRBV11-2
d_call: TRBD2
clone_size: few
j_call: TRBJ2-3
cdr3_nt: TGTGCCAGCACGTTCTTAGCGGGAAGTTCAGATACGCAGTATTTT
cdr3_aa: CASTFLAGSSDTQYF

v_call: TRBV7-9
d_call: NA
clone_size: NA
j_call: TRBJ1-4
cdr3_nt: TGTGCCAGCAGGGCGGGACTTAATGAAAAACTGTTTTTT
cdr3_aa: CASRAGLNEKLFF

v_call: TRBV6-1
d_call: NA
clone_size: few
j_call: TRBJ1-5
cdr3_nt: TGTGCCAGTAGTGTCGGGCCAGGTAGCAATCAGCCCCAGCATTTT
cdr3_aa: CASSVGPGSNQPQHF

v_call: TRBV12-3/TRBV12-4
d_call: NA
clone_size: NA
j_call: TRBJ2-5
cdr3_nt: TGCGCCGGCAGTTTAGGTTATGTCCAAGAGACCCAGTACTTC
cdr3_aa: CAGSLGYVQETQYF

v_call: TRBV4-1
d_call: NA
clone_size: NA
j_call: TRBJ1-4
cdr3_nt: TGCGCCAGCAGCCTCCGGGGCCTTAATGAAAAACTGTTTTTT
cdr3_aa: CASSLRGLNEKLFF

v_call: TRBV5-1
d_call: NA
clone_size: NA
j_call: TRBJ1-1
cdr3_nt: TGCGCCAGCAGCTCCCCCTCAGGAAACACTGAAGCTTTCTTT
cdr3_aa: CASSSPSGNTEAFF

v_call: TRBV7-9
d_call: TRBD1
clone_size: many
j_call: TRBJ2-7
cdr3_nt: TGTGCCAGCAGCTTGACAGGGAACGAGCAGTACTTC
cdr3_aa: CASSLTGNEQYF

v_call: TRBV12-3/TRBV12-4
d_call: NA
clone_size: NA
j_call: TRBJ2-3
cdr3_nt: TGTGCCAGCAGTTTGGCGGAGGCCGCAGATGCGCAGTATTTT
cdr3_aa: CASSLAEAADAQYF

v_call: TRBV3-1
d_call: NA
clone_size: few
j_call: TRBJ2-1
cdr3_nt: TGTGCCAGCAGCCGAGGGGGACAATACAATGAGCAGTTCTTC
cdr3_aa: CASSRGGQYNEQFF

v_call: TRBV20-1
d_call: TRBD2
clone_size: NA
j_call: TRBJ2-1
cdr3_nt: TGCAGTGTTCCGCCGACTAGCGGAAAATACAATGAGCAGTTCTTC
cdr3_aa: CSVPPTSGKYNEQFF

v_call: TRBV6-2/TRBV6-3
d_call: NA
clone_size: NA
j_call: TRBJ2-5
cdr3_nt: TGTGCCAGCAGTTACTCGGCAGGACTGGGGGAGACCCAGTACTTC
cdr3_aa: CASSYSAGLGETQYF

v_call: TRBV7-8
d_call: TRBD2
clone_size: NA
j_call: TRBJ2-4
cdr3_nt: TGTGCCAGCAGCTCCATAGCGGGAGGTACCTCAGCCAAAAACATTCAGTACTTC
cdr3_aa: CASSSIAGGTSAKNIQYF

v_call: TRBV6-6
d_call: NA
clone_size: NA
j_call: TRBJ2-7
cdr3_nt: TGTGCCAGCTGCAACTTGGGGGACTACGAGCAGTACTTC
cdr3_aa: CASCNLGDYEQYF

v_call: TRBV28
d_call: NA
clone_size: NA
j_call: TRBJ1-1
cdr3_nt: TGTGCCAGCTGTAAGGATAACACTGAAGCTTTCTTT
cdr3_aa: CASCKDNTEAFF

v_call: TRBV2
d_call: NA
clone_size: NA
j_call: TRBJ1-5
cdr3_nt: TGTGCCAGCAGTGATCTGGCCAGAGACAATCAGCCCCAGCATTTT
cdr3_aa: CASSDLARDNQPQHF

v_call: TRBV5-4
d_call: TRBD1
clone_size: few
j_call: TRBJ1-2
cdr3_nt: TGTGCCAGCAGCTTGGCAGGGGGCGGGCGCTATGGCTACACCTTC
cdr3_aa: CASSLAGGGRYGYTF

v_call: TRBV4-2
d_call: NA
clone_size: many
j_call: TRBJ1-2
cdr3_nt: TGTGCCAGCAGCTCCGGGGTACGCGGCTACACCTTC
cdr3_aa: CASSSGVRGYTF

v_call: TRBV4-1
d_call: TRBD1
clone_size: NA
j_call: TRBJ2-1
cdr3_nt: TGCGCCAGCAGCCGGTTGACAGGGGGCGAGAATGAGCAGTTCTTC
cdr3_aa: CASSRLTGGENEQFF

v_call: TRBV9
d_call: NA
clone_size: NA
j_call: TRBJ2-1
cdr3_nt: TGTGCCAGCAGCGTAGGAGGTTATGAGCAGTTCTTC
cdr3_aa: CASSVGGYEQFF

v_call: TRBV29-1
d_call: TRBD2
clone_size: few
j_call: TRBJ2-7
cdr3_nt: TGCAGCGTTCGGGGGGGGGAATGGGACGAGCAGTACTTC
cdr3_aa: CSVRGGEWDEQYF

v_call: TRBV5-1
d_call: TRBD2
clone_size: NA
j_call: TRBJ2-3
cdr3_nt: TGCGCCAGCAGCTTGGAGTTTAGCGGGATCGGACATCAGGATACGCAGTATTTT
cdr3_aa: CASSLEFSGIGHQDTQYF

v_call: TRBV10-2
d_call: NA
clone_size: NA
j_call: TRBJ2-4
cdr3_nt: TGCGCCAGCAGGGAATCCACGGGTGGAAACATTCAGTACTTC
cdr3_aa: CASRESTGGNIQYF

v_call: TRBV20-1
d_call: TRBD2
clone_size: few
j_call: TRBJ2-3
cdr3_nt: TGCAGTGCTAGAGTCCCCTCCCCGGGGGGTCGGATAGATACGCAGTATTTT
cdr3_aa: CSARVPSPGGRIDTQYF

v_call: TRBV20-1
d_call: NA
clone_size: few
j_call: TRBJ2-3
cdr3_nt: TGCAGTGCTAGAGATCGCCCGGGGGCCTCAGATACGCAGTATTTT
cdr3_aa: CSARDRPGASDTQYF

v_call: TRBV20-1
d_call: NA
clone_size: few
j_call: TRBJ2-3
cdr3_nt: TGCAGTGCTAGAGATGGGGGAGAAAGGACAGATACGCAGTATTTT
cdr3_aa: CSARDGGERTDTQYF

v_call: TRBV30
d_call: TRBD1
clone_size: few
j_call: TRBJ2-7
cdr3_nt: TGTGCCTGGAGTTCGGACAGGGACGAGCAGTACTTC
cdr3_aa: CAWSSDRDEQYF

v_call: TRBV29-1
d_call: NA
clone_size: NA
j_call: TRBJ2-3
cdr3_nt: TGCAGCCTCGCTAGCGCAGATACGCAGTATTTT
cdr3_aa: CSLASADTQYF

v_call: TRBV6-2/TRBV6-3
d_call: NA
clone_size: few
j_call: TRBJ1-2
cdr3_nt: TGTGCCAGCAGTTACATGAGAGGAGCGTACTATGGCTACACCTTC
cdr3_aa: CASSYMRGAYYGYTF

v_call: TRBV28
d_call: TRBD1
clone_size: few
j_call: TRBJ2-7
cdr3_nt: TGTGCCAGCAGTTCGGGACAGGGGCTACCCATTGGGACCGAGCAGTACTTC
cdr3_aa: CASSSGQGLPIGTEQYF

v_call: TRBV5-1
d_call: NA
clone_size: NA
j_call: TRBJ2-1
cdr3_nt: TGTGCCAGCAGCCCCGTCTACAATGAGCAGTTCTTC
cdr3_aa: CASSPVYNEQFF

v_call: TRBV6-6
d_call: TRBD2
clone_size: NA
j_call: TRBJ2-7
cdr3_nt: TGTGCCAGCAGTAACCCCGGGACTAGAACCTACGAGCAGTACTTC
cdr3_aa: CASSNPGTRTYEQYF

v_call: TRBV12-5
d_call: TRBD2
clone_size: NA
j_call: TRBJ2-1
cdr3_nt: TGTGCTAGTGGTTTGGACCGGACTAGCGGACACAATGAGCAGTTCTTC
cdr3_aa: CASGLDRTSGHNEQFF

v_call: TRBV14
d_call: TRBD1
clone_size: few
j_call: TRBJ1-5
cdr3_nt: TGTGCCAGCAGAAAACAGGGGGATAGCAATCAGCCCCAGCATTTT
cdr3_aa: CASRKQGDSNQPQHF

v_call: TRBV9
d_call: TRBD2
clone_size: few
j_call: TRBJ2-7
cdr3_nt: TGTGCCAGCAGCTCAGGACGGGGAGCGGGAGGTGTATTCTACGAGCAGTACTTC
cdr3_aa: CASSSGRGAGGVFYEQYF

v_call: TRBV3-1
d_call: NA
clone_size: many
j_call: TRBJ2-7
cdr3_nt: TGTGCCAGCAGCCAAGAGTCCTACGAGCAGTACTTC
cdr3_aa: CASSQESYEQYF